One and the same sample provided the 20 T cell receptor beta chains below, sequenced in a study of blood T cell repertoires in COVID-19. Assay used: immunoSEQ multiplex PCR; TCRdb lists only in-frame clones, some missing. The sample consists of 50,000 to 65,000 clones, 80% to 95% of them appearing once. The sequencing sample was made of peripheral blood. These receptors were taken from a human donor in a cohort sampled during active COVID-19.

For the CDR3, the DNA is TGTGCTAGTAAGGACGCTAGCACGCAGTATTTT. Translated: CASKDASTQYF. The genes are TRBV12-5 and TRBJ2-3, with D possibly being TRBD2 (5 bases). V was shortened by 8 bases and J by 9 bases, with 12 bases between the two germline ends. The CDR3 is 11 residues long. The V gene's germline CDR1 is LGHNT and CDR2 FRNRAP.

The rearrangement joins TRBV11-2 to TRBJ2-7, with 7 bases fitting TRBD1. Looked up from germline, CDR1 is SGHAT and CDR2 is FQNNGV. Trimming removed 5 bases from V and 3 bases from J; junction bases left unmatched: 7. There are 14 residues in the CDR3. CDR3 region: CASSVGTANYEQYF. Here the CDR3 DNA reads TGTGCCAGCAGCGTCGGGACAGCGAACTACGAGCAGTACTTC.

The chain has TRBV15 and TRBJ2-7; 8 bases map to TRBD1. The ends lost 2 bases at V and 4 bases at J; junction bases unmatched: 7. The CDR3 has 15 amino acids. CDR1 LNHNV and CDR2 YYDKDF come from the germline V gene (reference sequence). The CDR3 region has the DNA TGTGCCACCAGCAGACCGGGACAGGCGGATTACGAGCAGTACTTC. Protein sequence: CATSRPGQADYEQYF.

V gene TRBV28 combines with J gene TRBJ2-5, with TRBD1 identical over 10 bases. The CDR3 has 16 amino acids. Germline CDR1 is MDHEN and CDR2 is SYDVKM. Trimming removed 4 bases from V and 5 bases from J; junction bases left unmatched: 10. The CDR3 loop is CASSSLGTGEWETQYF. The DNA for the CDR3 is TGTGCCAGCAGTTCTCTCGGGACAGGGGAGTGGGAGACCCAGTACTTC.

The rearrangement uses TRBV6-5 and TRBJ2-6; D perhaps matches TRBD1 (6 bases). V lost 2 bases to trimming and J lost 2 bases, with 10 bases between them. Germline CDR1 MNHEY, CDR2 SVGAGI. This CDR3 is 16 amino acids long. The CDR3 bases are TGTGCCAGCAGTTACGGGGGCAGGGCTGGGGCCAACGTCCTGACTTTC. Its protein is CASSYGGRAGANVLTF.

V usage is TRBV19 and J usage is TRBJ1-1; possible D gene TRBD1, 5 bases. V lost 2 bases, J lost 0 bases, and 13 bases lay in between. Germline lookup yields CDR1 LNHDA and CDR2 SQIVND (reference sequence). The CDR3 extends over 16 amino acids. The CDR3 DNA reads as TGTGCCAGTAGTATACAGGGCAGAGCCTTGAACACTGAAGCTTTCTTT. Protein sequence: CASSIQGRALNTEAFF.

J is TRBJ2-7 and V is TRBV15; weak D call: TRBD2 (6 bases). Trimming took off 3 bases at V and 7 bases at J, with 10 bases between the two ends. Germline V lookup: CDR1 LNHNV, CDR2 YYDKDF (reference sequence). CDR3 size: 12 residues. The CDR3 reads CATSRIGGEQYF. The CDR3 DNA reads as TGTGCCACCAGCAGGATAGGAGGGGAGCAGTACTTC.

This clone showed up just once. V gene TRBV28 combines with J gene TRBJ2-7, with a weak D call TRBD2 (6 bases). This CDR3 has 15 residues. Germline lookup yields CDR1 MDHEN and CDR2 SYDVKM. The V end lost 2 bases, the J end lost 3 bases, and 14 bases lay between the germline ends. The chain's CDR3 is CASSLPPGAHYEQYF. The DNA of the CDR3 is TGTGCCAGCAGTTTACCCCCGGGAGCACACTACGAGCAGTACTTC.

This chain uses TRBV27 with TRBJ2-3; 14 bases are a match to TRBD2. Germline values: CDR1 MNHEY, CDR2 SMNVEV (reference sequence). The CDR3 consists of 13 residues. Trimming cost V 8 bases and J 10 bases; bases outside gene matches: 5. In nucleotides, the CDR3 is TGTGCCAGCGGACTAGCGGGGGGCCAGGCGCAGTATTTT. Translated: CASGLAGGQAQYF.

The genes are TRBV3-1 (or the pseudogene TRBV3-2) and TRBJ2-5; 7 bases fit TRBD1. Germline V gene data show CDR1 as LGHDT and CDR2 as YNNKEL (reference sequence). This CDR3 spans 15 amino acids. Unmatched junction bases numbered 11, after V lost 5 bases and J lost 5 bases. The CDR3, as DNA: TGTGCCAGCAGCGGAACAGGGGCCCCCTGGGAGACCCAGTACTTC. Protein: CASSGTGAPWETQYF.

J is TRBJ2-5 and V is TRBV18; TRBD2 is a possible D gene (5 bases). Germline-derived CDR1 and CDR2 are KGHSH and LQKENI. V shed 6 bases and J shed 2 bases, with 16 bases lying between them. The CDR3 totals 15 residues. This CDR3 is CASSLRRASQETQYF. CDR3 DNA sequence: TGTGCCAGCTCCCTCAGGCGGGCTTCTCAAGAGACCCAGTACTTC.

The V call is TRBV19, the J call TRBJ1-6; 8 nucleotides match TRBD1. Germline assignment: CDR1 LNHDA and CDR2 SQIVND (reference sequence). After removal of 7 bases from V and 4 bases from J, the junction contained 3 bases not matched to a gene. CDR3 size: 14 residues. This CDR3 reads CASTTGDYNSPLHF. As DNA, the CDR3 is TGTGCCAGTACGACAGGGGATTATAATTCACCCCTCCACTTT.

This chain uses TRBV6-1 with TRBJ1-4; D is unresolved. Germline CDR1 MNHNS, CDR2 SASEGT. V was trimmed by 1 base and J by 1 base, leaving 4 bases between them. The CDR3 covers 14 residues. CDR3 residues: CASSEGGTNEKLFF. In nucleotides, the CDR3 is TGTGCCAGCAGTGAAGGCGGAACTAATGAAAAACTGTTTTTT.

This chain links TRBV7-3 with TRBJ1-2; TRBD1 might be the D (5 bases). V was shortened by 5 bases and J by 8 bases, with 24 bases between the two germline ends. CDR3 length equals 16 residues. Germline V gives CDR1 SGHTA, CDR2 FQGTGA. CDR3 sequence: CASSPGFGRGSDGYTF. In DNA, the CDR3 is TGTGCCAGCAGCCCTGGTTTCGGGCGGGGGAGTGACGGCTACACCTTC.

The table lists this clone with a count of one. The chain employs TRBV5-6 and TRBJ2-7; D is ambiguous. The V gene's germline CDR1 is SGHDT and CDR2 YYEEEE. Trimming shortened V by 4 bases and J by 6 bases, and 14 bases separated the two germline ends. The CDR3 sequence is 13 residues long. Here the CDR3 reads CASSILSLLEQYF. The CDR3 DNA sequence: TGTGCCAGCAGCATCCTGTCCCTCCTCGAGCAGTACTTC.

The chain is built from TRBV9 and TRBJ1-3, with D tentatively TRBD1 (5 bases). Germline CDR1 and CDR2: SGDLS and YYNGEE. V lost 0 bases and J 3 bases, leaving 7 bases between the germline ends. There are 14 residues in the CDR3. The CDR3 DNA follows: TGTGCCAGCAGCGTAGGGCAGGGTGGAAACACCATATATTTT. Its translation: CASSVGQGGNTIYF.

This chain links TRBV12-3 or TRBV12-4 with TRBJ1-1; 7 bases agree with TRBD1. The length of the CDR3 is 13 residues. Trimming at V came to 3 bases and at J to 6 bases, leaving 4 bases not matched to a gene. CDR3: CASSFVGGSEAFF. As DNA, the CDR3 is TGTGCCAGCAGTTTCGTAGGGGGCTCTGAAGCTTTCTTT.

This chain joins TRBV7-3 and TRBJ2-7, with 13 bases lining up with TRBD2. There are 15 residues in the CDR3. The J segment lost 5 bases and the V segment lost 6 bases, leaving 7 bases of the junction unmatched. Germline V gene data show CDR1 as SGHTA and CDR2 as FQGTGA. The CDR3 loop is CASSIGLAGVDEQYF. As DNA, the CDR3 is TGTGCCAGCAGTATCGGACTAGCGGGAGTCGACGAGCAGTACTTC.

This CDR3 reads CASTHRGFTEAFF. The CDR3, as DNA: TGTGCCAGTACCCACAGGGGTTTCACTGAAGCTTTCTTT. The V call is TRBV19, the J call TRBJ1-1; 7 bases are a match to TRBD1. V was pared by 7 bases and J by 4 bases, with 6 bases of the junction left unmatched. The length of the CDR3 is 13 residues. Germline values: CDR1 LNHDA, CDR2 SQIVND (reference sequence).

The chain carries TRBV3-1 (or the pseudogene TRBV3-2) and TRBJ2-7, with a possible D match to TRBD2 (6 bases). CDR3 size: 13 residues. Germline V gene data show CDR1 as LGHDT and CDR2 as YNNKEL (reference sequence). V lost 1 base and J 4 bases, leaving 8 bases between the germline ends. The CDR3 DNA reads as TGTGCCAGCAGCCAAGTGGAGGGATACGAGCAGTACTTC. Protein sequence: CASSQVEGYEQYF.